The rows below give T cell receptor beta chains drawn from one sample of a study of CD8 T cells in ankylosing spondylitis. TCRdb fed the 5' RACE reads into MiXCR, producing one record per CDR3 protein. The sample lists 55,000 or so distinct CDR3 sequences, 6.5% to 9% seen once, with around 8.7% in the top ten. Sequenced sample: blood, either unsorted or a sorted T cell fraction (not recorded which). The receptors stem from a female donor with ankylosing spondylitis or in good health (not recorded which). Each CDR3 is given with its conserved first and last residue. D genes are given only for firm matches. Clone sizes are given selectively: once, few, many, or a class where the clone is expanded.

many | . | TRBJ1-1 | TRBV25-1 | TGTGCCTCAACAATGAACACTGAAGCTTTCTTT | CASTMNTEAFF
few | TRBD1 | TRBJ1-3 | TRBV5-1 | TGCGCCAGCAGCTTGGCCGGGACAGGGTACTCTGGAAACACCATATATTTT | CASSLAGTGYSGNTIYF
many | . | TRBJ1-6 | TRBV2 | TGTGCCAGCTTACGGACTGACTTGAGCTCCTATAATTCACCCCTCCACTTT | CASLRTDLSSYNSPLHF
many | TRBD2 | TRBJ2-3 | TRBV20-1 | TGCAGTGCTAGAGATCCTAGCGGGGCTAGCACAGATACGCAGTATTTT | CSARDPSGASTDTQYF
many | TRBD1 | TRBJ2-7 | TRBV29-1 | TGCAGCGTTTGGATAGGGCAGGGGGCCTACGAGCAGTACTTC | CSVWIGQGAYEQYF
. | . | TRBJ2-1 | TRBV9 | TGTGCCAGCAGCGGTAATCAGAATGAGCAGTTCTTC | CASSGNQNEQFF
few | . | TRBJ2-1 | TRBV7-2 | TGTGCCAGCAGCTCACAGGGTAACAATGAGCAGTTCTTC | CASSSQGNNEQFF
many | . | TRBJ2-2 | TRBV7-3 | TGTGCCAGCAGCCTTATAGTAGGCGGGGAGCTGTTTTTT | CASSLIVGGELFF
. | . | TRBJ2-2 | TRBV24-1 | TGTGCCACCAGTGATTTATCGGTCACCGGGGAGCTGTTTTTT | CATSDLSVTGELFF
many | TRBD1 | TRBJ1-4 | TRBV6-5 | TGTGCCAGCAGTTACTCCGGGACAGGGAATGAAAAACTGTTTTTT | CASSYSGTGNEKLFF
few | . | TRBJ1-2 | TRBV27 | TGTGCCAGCAGTTTAAGGCAGGGAGACGGCTACACCTTC | CASSLRQGDGYTF
. | . | TRBJ1-2 | TRBV28 | TGTGCCAGCAGCGCGAAGGGTTATGGCTACACCTTC | CASSAKGYGYTF
. | . | TRBJ2-2 | TRBV5-1 | TGCGCCAGCAGCTTGAGTCAGTTGTACACCGGGGGGCTGTTTTTT | CASSLSQLYTGGLFF
many | . | TRBJ1-3 | TRBV7-6 | TGTGCCAGCAGCTTAGAAGTGGGGGGGACGAGCTCTGGAAACACCATATATTTT | CASSLEVGGTSSGNTIYF
many | . | TRBJ1-5 | TRBV7-8 | TGTGCCAGCAGCTTAGATGGTCAACGAGGCAATCAGCCCCAGCATTTT | CASSLDGQRGNQPQHF
many | . | TRBJ2-2 | TRBV9 | TGTGCCAGCAGCCCCCCCCCCGGGGAGCTGTTTTTT | CASSPPPGELFF
many | TRBD2 | TRBJ2-3 | TRBV5-1 | TGCGCCAGCAGCTTGTGGTCTAGCGGGTCCAGCACAGATACGCAGTATTTT | CASSLWSSGSSTDTQYF
few | . | TRBJ1-1 | TRBV4-2 | TGTGCCAGCAGCCTAGGGGTATTTGAAGCTTTCTTT | CASSLGVFEAFF
many | . | TRBJ2-3 | TRBV29-1 | TGCAGCCATAAAGGAGGGGATTGGGCCTACACAGATACGCAGTATTTT | CSHKGGDWAYTDTQYF
many | . | TRBJ1-5 | TRBV6-1 | TGTGCCACGCGAAGACAGAGCAATCAGCCCCAGCATTTT | CATRRQSNQPQHF
many | TRBD1 | TRBJ2-1 | TRBV19 | TGTGCCAGTAGCAGGACAGGGGGATTTTTCTTC | CASSRTGGFFF
many | TRBD2 | TRBJ2-3 | TRBV29-1 | TGCAGCGTTGAAGATTGGCTCCGAGCGGGGGGCACAGATACGCAGTATTTT | CSVEDWLRAGGTDTQYF
. | . | TRBJ1-2 | TRBV14 | TGTGCCAGCAGCCCCTGGGGCAATGGCTACACCTTC | CASSPWGNGYTF
many | . | TRBJ2-2 | TRBV28 | TGTGCCAGCAGTCCGGCCAAACCCTCAGGGTACACCGGGGAGCTGTTTTTT | CASSPAKPSGYTGELFF
many | . | TRBJ2-6 | TRBV5-1 | TGCGCCAGCAGCCCCGGTCCCTCTGGGGCCAACGTCCTGACTTTC | CASSPGPSGANVLTF
many | TRBD1 | TRBJ1-1 | TRBV7-2 | TGTGCCAGCAGCACCCGACAGGGCATGGGCACTGAAGCTTTCTTT | CASSTRQGMGTEAFF
many | . | TRBJ2-1 | TRBV29-1 | TGCAGCGTTGAAGGACAGGACTACAATGAGCAGTTCTTC | CSVEGQDYNEQFF
many | . | TRBJ2-3 | TRBV5-1 | TGCGCCAGCAGCTTGGTGGGGGGGCCGGCAGATACGCAGTATTTT | CASSLVGGPADTQYF
many | . | TRBJ2-3 | TRBV5-1 | TGCGCCAGCAGCTTGGGAGGGGGGCTGTCAGGAGATACGCAGTATTTT | CASSLGGGLSGDTQYF
many | . | TRBJ2-1 | TRBV20-1 | TGCAGTGCTAGAGATAGGGCTAGCCCTTACTCCACCTCCTACAATGAGCAGTTCTTC | CSARDRASPYSTSYNEQFF
many | . | TRBJ2-2 | TRBV12-3/TRBV12-4 | TGTGCCAGCAGTTCCGTAGGGGGAATGGCCGGGGAGCTGTTTTTT | CASSSVGGMAGELFF